This entry describes one TCR beta chain. The CDR3 totals 17 residues. From germline, CDR1 is MDHEN and CDR2 SYDVKM. V dropped 2 bases and J dropped 10; count of bases not matched to a gene: 16. Repertoires were generated with immunoSEQ multiplex PCR, while TCRdb's copy carries only in-frame clones and drops some. The sample includes 35,000 to 45,000 clones, 70% to 90% of them seen just once. This record belongs to a study of T cell changes during pregnancy in multiple sclerosis. Sample: CD4+ T cells from peripheral blood mononuclear cells, taken after pregnancy. This receptor was taken from a female donor with multiple sclerosis, enrolled in a pregnancy study. V is TRBV28 and J is TRBJ1-2; 10 bases line up with TRBD1. As DNA, the CDR3 is TGTGCCAGCAGTTTAGCCGGGACAGGGGTAAGGGGCTTGAACTACACCTTC. As protein: CASSLAGTGVRGLNYTF.